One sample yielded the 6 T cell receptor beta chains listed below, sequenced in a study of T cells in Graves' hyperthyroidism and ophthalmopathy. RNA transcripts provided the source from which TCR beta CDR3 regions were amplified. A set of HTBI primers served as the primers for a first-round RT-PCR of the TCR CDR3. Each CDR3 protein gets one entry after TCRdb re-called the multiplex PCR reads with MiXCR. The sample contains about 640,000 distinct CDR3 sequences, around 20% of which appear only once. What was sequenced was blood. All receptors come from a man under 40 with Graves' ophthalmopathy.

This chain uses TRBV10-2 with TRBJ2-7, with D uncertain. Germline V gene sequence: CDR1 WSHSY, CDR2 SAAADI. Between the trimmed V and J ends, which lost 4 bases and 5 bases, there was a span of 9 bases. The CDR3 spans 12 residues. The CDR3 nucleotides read TGCGCCAGCAGTGCGATTCTAAACGAGCAGTACTTC. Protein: CASSAILNEQYF.

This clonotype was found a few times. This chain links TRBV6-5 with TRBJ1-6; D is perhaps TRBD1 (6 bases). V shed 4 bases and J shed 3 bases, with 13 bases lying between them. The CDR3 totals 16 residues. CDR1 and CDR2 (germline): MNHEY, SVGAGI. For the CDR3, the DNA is TGTGCCAGCAGTTTAAAAGGGGGGGGCTATAATTCACCCCTCCACTTT. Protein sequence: CASSLKGGGYNSPLHF.

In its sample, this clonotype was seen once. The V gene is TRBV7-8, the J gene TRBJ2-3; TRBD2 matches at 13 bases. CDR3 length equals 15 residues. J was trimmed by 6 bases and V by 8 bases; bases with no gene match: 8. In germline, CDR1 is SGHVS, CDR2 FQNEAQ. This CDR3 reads CASELAGGPRDTQYF. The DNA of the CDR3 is TGTGCCAGCGAACTAGCGGGAGGGCCCCGCGATACGCAGTATTTT. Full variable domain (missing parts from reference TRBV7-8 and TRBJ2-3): GAGVSQSPRYKVAKRGQDVALRCDPISGHVSLFWYQQALGQGPEFLTYFQNEAQLDKSGLPSDRFFAERPEGSVSTLKIQRTQQEDSAVYLCASELAGGPRDTQYFGPGTRLTVL.

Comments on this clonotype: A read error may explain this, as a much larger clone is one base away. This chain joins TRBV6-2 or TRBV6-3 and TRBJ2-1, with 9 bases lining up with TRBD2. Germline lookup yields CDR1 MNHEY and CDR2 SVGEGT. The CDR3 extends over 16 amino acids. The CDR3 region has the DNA TGTGCCAGCAGTCACTCTACTAGCGGGTACAACAATGAGCAGTTCTTC. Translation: CASSHSTSGYNNEQFF.

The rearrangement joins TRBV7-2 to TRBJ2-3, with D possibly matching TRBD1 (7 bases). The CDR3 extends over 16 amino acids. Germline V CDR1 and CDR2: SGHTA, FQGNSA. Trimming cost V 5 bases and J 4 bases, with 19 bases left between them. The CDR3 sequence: CASSRQGGGLADTQYF. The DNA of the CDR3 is TGTGCCAGCAGCCGCCAAGGAGGGGGCCTGGCAGATACGCAGTATTTT.

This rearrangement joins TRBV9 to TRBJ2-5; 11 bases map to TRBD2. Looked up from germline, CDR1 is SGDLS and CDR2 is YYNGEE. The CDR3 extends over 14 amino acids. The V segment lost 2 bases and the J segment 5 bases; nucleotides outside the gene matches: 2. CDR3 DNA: TGTGCCAGCAGCGTCGCTAGCGGGAGGGAGACCCAGTACTTC. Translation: CASSVASGRETQYF.